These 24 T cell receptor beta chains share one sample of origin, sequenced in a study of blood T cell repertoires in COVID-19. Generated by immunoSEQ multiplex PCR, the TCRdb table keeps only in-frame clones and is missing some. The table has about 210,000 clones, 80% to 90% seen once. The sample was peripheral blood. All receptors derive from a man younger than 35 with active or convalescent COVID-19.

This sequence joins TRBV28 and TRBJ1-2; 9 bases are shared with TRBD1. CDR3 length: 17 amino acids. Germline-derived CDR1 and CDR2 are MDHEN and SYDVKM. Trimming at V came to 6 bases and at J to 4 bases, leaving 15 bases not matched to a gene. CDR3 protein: CASRSSPGTGKSYGYTF. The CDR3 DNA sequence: TGTGCCAGCAGATCATCCCCCGGGACAGGGAAAAGCTATGGCTACACCTTC.

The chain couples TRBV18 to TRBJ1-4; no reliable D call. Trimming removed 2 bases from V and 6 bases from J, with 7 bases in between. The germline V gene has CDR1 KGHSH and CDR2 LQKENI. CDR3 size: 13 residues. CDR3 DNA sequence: TGTGCCAGCTCACCAGGGAGGGATGAAAAACTGTTTTTT. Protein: CASSPGRDEKLFF.

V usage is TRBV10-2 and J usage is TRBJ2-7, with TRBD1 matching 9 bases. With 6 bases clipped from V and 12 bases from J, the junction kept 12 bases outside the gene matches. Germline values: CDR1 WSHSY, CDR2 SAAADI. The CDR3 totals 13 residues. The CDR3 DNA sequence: TGCGCCAGCAGCGGGACAGGGACCCAAAGTGGGTACTTC. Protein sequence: CASSGTGTQSGYF.

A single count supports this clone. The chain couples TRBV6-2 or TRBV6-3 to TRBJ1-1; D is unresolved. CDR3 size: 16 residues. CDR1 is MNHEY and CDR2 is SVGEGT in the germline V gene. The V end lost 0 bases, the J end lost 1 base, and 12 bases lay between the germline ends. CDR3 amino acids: CASSYSIFRPNTEAFF. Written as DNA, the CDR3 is TGTGCCAGCAGTTACTCGATCTTCAGGCCGAACACTGAAGCTTTCTTT.

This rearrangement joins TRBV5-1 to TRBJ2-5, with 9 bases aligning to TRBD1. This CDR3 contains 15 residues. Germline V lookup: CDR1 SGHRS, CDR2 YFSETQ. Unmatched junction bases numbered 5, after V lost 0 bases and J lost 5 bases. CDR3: CASSLEGTGLETQYF. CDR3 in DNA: TGCGCCAGCAGCTTGGAGGGGACAGGGTTGGAGACCCAGTACTTC.

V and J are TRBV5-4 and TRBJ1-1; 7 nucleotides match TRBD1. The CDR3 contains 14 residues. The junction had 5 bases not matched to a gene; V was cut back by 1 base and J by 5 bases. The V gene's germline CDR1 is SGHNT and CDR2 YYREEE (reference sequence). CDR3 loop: CASSLKGARTEAFF. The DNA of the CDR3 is TGTGCCAGCAGCTTGAAGGGGGCGCGGACTGAAGCTTTCTTT.

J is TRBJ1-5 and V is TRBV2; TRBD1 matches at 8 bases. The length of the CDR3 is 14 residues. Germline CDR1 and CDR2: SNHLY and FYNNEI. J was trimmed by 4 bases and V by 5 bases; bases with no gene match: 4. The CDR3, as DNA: TGTGCCAGCAGTAGGGACAGGCGGAATCAGCCCCAGCATTTT. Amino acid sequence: CASSRDRRNQPQHF.

The CDR3 region has the DNA TGTGCCATCAGGGGACAGGGCCCTCCCGGGGAGCTGTTTTTT. It encodes CAIRGQGPPGELFF. The chain links TRBV10-3 to TRBJ2-2; 9 nucleotides match TRBD1. V trimming: 6 bases; J trimming: 6 bases; junction bases outside the gene matches: 5. Germline loops: CDR1 ENHRY, CDR2 SYGVKD. The CDR3 loop spans 14 amino acids.

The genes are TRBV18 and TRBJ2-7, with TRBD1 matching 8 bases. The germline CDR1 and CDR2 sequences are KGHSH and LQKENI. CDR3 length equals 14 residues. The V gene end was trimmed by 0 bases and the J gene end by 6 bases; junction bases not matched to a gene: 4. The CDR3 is CASSPPGQGGEQYF. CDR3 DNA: TGTGCCAGCTCACCACCCGGACAGGGCGGCGAGCAGTACTTC.

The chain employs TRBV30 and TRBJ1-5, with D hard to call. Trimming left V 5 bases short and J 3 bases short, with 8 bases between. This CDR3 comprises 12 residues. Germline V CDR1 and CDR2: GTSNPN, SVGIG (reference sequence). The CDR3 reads CAWDQYNQPQHF. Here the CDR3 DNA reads TGTGCCTGGGACCAGTACAATCAGCCCCAGCATTTT.

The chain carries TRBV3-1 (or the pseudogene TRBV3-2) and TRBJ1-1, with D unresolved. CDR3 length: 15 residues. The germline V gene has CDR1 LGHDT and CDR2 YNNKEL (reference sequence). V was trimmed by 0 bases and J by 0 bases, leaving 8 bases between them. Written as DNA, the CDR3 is TGTGCCAGCAGCCAAGACGGGTACCTGAACACTGAAGCTTTCTTT. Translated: CASSQDGYLNTEAFF.

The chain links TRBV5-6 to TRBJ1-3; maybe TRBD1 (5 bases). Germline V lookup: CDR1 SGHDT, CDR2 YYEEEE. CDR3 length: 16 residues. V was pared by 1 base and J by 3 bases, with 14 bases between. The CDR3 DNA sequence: TGTGCCAGCAGCTTGATTTCCGGGACTTTTGGAAACACCATATATTTT. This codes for CASSLISGTFGNTIYF.

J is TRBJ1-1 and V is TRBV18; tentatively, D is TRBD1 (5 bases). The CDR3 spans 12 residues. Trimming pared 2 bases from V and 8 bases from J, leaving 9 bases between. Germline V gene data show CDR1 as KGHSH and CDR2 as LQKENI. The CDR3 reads CASSPGRDEAFF. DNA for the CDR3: TGTGCCAGCTCACCAGGGAGGGACGAAGCTTTCTTT.

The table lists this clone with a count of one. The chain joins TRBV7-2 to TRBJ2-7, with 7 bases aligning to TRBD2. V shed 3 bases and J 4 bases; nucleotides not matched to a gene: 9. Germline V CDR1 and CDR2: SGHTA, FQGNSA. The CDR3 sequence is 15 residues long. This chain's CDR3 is CASSFYPSGFYEQYF. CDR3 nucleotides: TGTGCCAGCAGCTTCTATCCTAGCGGCTTTTACGAGCAGTACTTC.

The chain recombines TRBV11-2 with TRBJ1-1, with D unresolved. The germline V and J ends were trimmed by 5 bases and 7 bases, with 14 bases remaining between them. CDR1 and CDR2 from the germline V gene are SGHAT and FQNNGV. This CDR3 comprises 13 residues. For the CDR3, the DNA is TGTGCCAGCAGCCCGACTAGCTTGGGTGAAGCTTTCTTT. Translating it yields CASSPTSLGEAFF.

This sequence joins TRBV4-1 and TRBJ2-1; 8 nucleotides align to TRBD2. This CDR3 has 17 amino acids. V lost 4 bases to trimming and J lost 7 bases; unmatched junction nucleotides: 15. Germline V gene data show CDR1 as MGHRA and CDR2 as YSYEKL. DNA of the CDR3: TGCGCCAGCAGCCCTCGGACTAGCTCGGAGCGGTTGAATGAGCAGTTCTTC. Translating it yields CASSPRTSSERLNEQFF.

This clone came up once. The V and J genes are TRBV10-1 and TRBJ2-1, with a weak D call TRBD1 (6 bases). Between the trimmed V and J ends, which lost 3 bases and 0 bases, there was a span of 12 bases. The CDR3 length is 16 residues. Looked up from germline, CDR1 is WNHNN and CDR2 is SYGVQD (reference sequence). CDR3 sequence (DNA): TGCGCCAGCAGTGATCGCAGGGGACCCTCCTACAATGAGCAGTTCTTC. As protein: CASSDRRGPSYNEQFF.

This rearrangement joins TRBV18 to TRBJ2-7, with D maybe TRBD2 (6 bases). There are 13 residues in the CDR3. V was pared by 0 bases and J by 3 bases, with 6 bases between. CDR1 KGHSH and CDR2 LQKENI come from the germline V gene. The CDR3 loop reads CASSPPGGYEQYF. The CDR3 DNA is TGTGCCAGCTCACCACCGGGGGGCTACGAGCAGTACTTC.

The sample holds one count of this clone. The CDR3, as DNA: TGTGCCACCAGTGATTTGACAGGGCAGTACTTC. Translating gives CATSDLTGQYF. The chain links TRBV24-1 to TRBJ2-4, with a tentative D call TRBD1 (6 bases). The CDR3 length is 11 residues. Germline V lookup: CDR1 KGHDR, CDR2 SFDVKD. V lost 0 bases and J 13 bases, leaving 6 bases between the germline ends.

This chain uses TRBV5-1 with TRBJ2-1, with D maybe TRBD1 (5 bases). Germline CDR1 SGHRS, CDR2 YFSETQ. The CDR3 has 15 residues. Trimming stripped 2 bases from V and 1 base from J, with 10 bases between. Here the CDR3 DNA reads TGCGCCAGCAGCTTAGCAGGGATTTCCTACAATGAGCAGTTCTTC. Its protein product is CASSLAGISYNEQFF. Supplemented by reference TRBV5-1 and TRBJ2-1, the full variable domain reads KAGVTQTPRYLIKTRGQQVTLSCSPISGHRSVSWYQQTPGQGLQFLFEYFSETQRNKGNFPGRFSGRQFSNSRSEMNVSTLELGDSALYLCASSLAGISYNEQFFGPGTRLTVL.

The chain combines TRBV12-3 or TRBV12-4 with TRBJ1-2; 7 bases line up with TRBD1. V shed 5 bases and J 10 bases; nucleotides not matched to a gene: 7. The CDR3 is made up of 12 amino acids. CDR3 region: CASSTRQGHYTF. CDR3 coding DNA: TGTGCCAGCAGTACCAGACAGGGACACTACACCTTC.

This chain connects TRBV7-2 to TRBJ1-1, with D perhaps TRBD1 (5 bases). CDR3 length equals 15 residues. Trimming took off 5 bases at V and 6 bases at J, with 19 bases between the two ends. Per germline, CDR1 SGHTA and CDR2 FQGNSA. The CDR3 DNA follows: TGTGCCAGCAGCACTTTCCGACAGTTTTTTCCTGAAGCTTTCTTT. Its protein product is CASSTFRQFFPEAFF.

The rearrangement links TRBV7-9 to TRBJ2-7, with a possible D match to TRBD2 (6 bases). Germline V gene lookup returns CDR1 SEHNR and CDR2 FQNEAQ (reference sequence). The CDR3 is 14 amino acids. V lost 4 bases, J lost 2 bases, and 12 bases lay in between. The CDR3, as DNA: TGTGCCAGCAGCTCGGGGGTGACCCCCTACGAGCAGTACTTC. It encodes CASSSGVTPYEQYF.

The CDR3 sequence: CASSLSGATGNTIYF. CDR3 bases: TGCGCCAGCAGCTTGTCGGGAGCGACCGGAAACACCATATATTTT. The chain recombines TRBV5-1 with TRBJ1-3; D not certain. Trimming removed 1 base from V and 4 bases from J, with 12 bases in between. The length of the CDR3 is 15 residues. From germline, CDR1 is SGHRS and CDR2 YFSETQ.